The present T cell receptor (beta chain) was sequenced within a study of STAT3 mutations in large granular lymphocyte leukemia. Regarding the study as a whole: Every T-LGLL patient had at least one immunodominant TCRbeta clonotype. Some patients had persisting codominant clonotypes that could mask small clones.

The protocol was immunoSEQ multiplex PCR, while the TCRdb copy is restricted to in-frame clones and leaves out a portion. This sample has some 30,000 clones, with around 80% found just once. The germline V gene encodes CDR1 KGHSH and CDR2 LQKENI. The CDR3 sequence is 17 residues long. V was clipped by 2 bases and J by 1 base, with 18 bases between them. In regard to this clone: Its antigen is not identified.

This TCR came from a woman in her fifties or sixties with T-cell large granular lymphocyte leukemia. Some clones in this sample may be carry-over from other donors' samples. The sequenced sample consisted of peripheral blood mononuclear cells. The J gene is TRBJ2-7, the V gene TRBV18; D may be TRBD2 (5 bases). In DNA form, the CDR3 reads TGTGCCAGCTCACCAAGAGGAGAGGGTACCCTTTCCTACGAGCAGTACTTC. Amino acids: CASSPRGEGTLSYEQYF.